Below are 15 T cell receptor beta chains sequenced from a single sample in a study of CD4 T cells in relation to SARS-CoV-2 and coronaviruses. Produced via immunoSEQ multiplex PCR; TCRdb's table is partial and in-frame only. The sample has fewer than 20,000 clones; about 74% are singletons. These receptors have no known antigen. Before the COVID-19 pandemic, during about 2011-2019, CD4+ T cells were taken from unexposed donors. Isolation of CD4+ T cells took place after about eleven days in culture. The sample comprised CD4+ T cells from PBMCs, cultured in vitro. All receptors come from a human donor in good health.

The chain combines TRBV7-9 with TRBJ2-7; D is perhaps TRBD2 (6 bases). CDR1 and CDR2 from the germline V gene are SEHNR and FQNEAQ (reference sequence). Trimming cost V 2 bases and J 7 bases, with 21 bases left between them. This CDR3 has 16 residues. In DNA form, the CDR3 reads TGTGCCAGCAGCTTAACGATGGGACTTCCATTCAGTGAGCAGTACTTC. Protein: CASSLTMGLPFSEQYF. The variable domain in full, completed from reference TRBV7-9 and TRBJ2-7, reads DTGVSQNPRHKITKRGQNVTFRCDPISEHNRLYWYRQTLGQGPEFLTYFQNEAQLEKSRLLSDRFSAERPKGSFSTLEIQRTEQGDSAMYLCASSLTMGLPFSEQYFGPGTRLTVT.

The J gene is TRBJ2-1, the V gene TRBV5-1; 12 bases map to TRBD2. This CDR3 region has 15 residues. V lost 0 bases, J lost 9 bases, and 4 bases stayed unmatched. CDR1 SGHRS and CDR2 YFSETQ come from the germline V gene. The CDR3 protein is CASSLVLAGGGEQFF. The CDR3 bases are TGCGCCAGCAGCTTGGTTCTAGCGGGAGGGGGTGAGCAGTTCTTC.

The genes are TRBV28 and TRBJ2-7, with 13 nucleotides matching TRBD2. CDR3 length equals 15 residues. Trimming at V came to 3 bases and at J to 4 bases, leaving 3 bases not matched to a gene. In germline, CDR1 is MDHEN, CDR2 SYDVKM. CDR3 DNA sequence: TGTGCCAGCAGTTTCAGGACTAGCGGGAGATACGAGCAGTACTTC. Its protein product is CASSFRTSGRYEQYF.

This clone was found a few times. V usage is TRBV7-3 and J usage is TRBJ2-2; a possible D gene is TRBD1 (6 bases). Germline CDR1 reads SGHTA; CDR2 reads FQGTGA. Trimming left V 4 bases short and J 5 bases short, with 11 bases between. This CDR3 comprises 14 residues. The CDR3 sequence: CASSSQQGTGELFF. The CDR3 nucleotides are TGTGCCAGCAGCTCTCAACAGGGTACCGGGGAGCTGTTTTTT.

This clone came up once. The gene calls are TRBV20-1 and TRBJ2-2, with 7 bases lining up with TRBD1. The germline gives CDR1 DFQATT, CDR2 SNEGSKA (reference sequence). The CDR3 has 15 residues. V was clipped by 3 bases and J by 1 base; unmatched bases: 5. This chain's CDR3 is CSASAGTENTGELFF. CDR3 DNA sequence: TGCAGTGCTAGTGCCGGGACAGAGAACACCGGGGAGCTGTTTTTT.

This sequence joins TRBV7-2 and TRBJ2-3; no clear D gene. The V gene's germline CDR1 is SGHTA and CDR2 FQGNSA. V was shortened by 3 bases and J by 6 bases, with 10 bases between the two germline ends. The CDR3 is 13 amino acids. CDR3 residues: CASSFGYGDTQYF. The CDR3 region has the DNA TGTGCCAGCAGCTTTGGCTACGGGGATACGCAGTATTTT.

This chain connects TRBV11-2 to TRBJ2-5; 7 bases map to TRBD1. The length of the CDR3 is 14 residues. With 6 bases clipped from V and 4 bases from J, the junction kept 8 bases outside the gene matches. Looked up from germline, CDR1 is SGHAT and CDR2 is FQNNGV. The CDR3 bases are TGTGCCAGCAGTCCACAGGGGTTTGGAGAGACCCAGTACTTC. Protein sequence: CASSPQGFGETQYF.

This clone was counted once. CDR3 nucleotides: TGTGCCAGCAGTTACTCATTAACAGACTCTGGAAACACCATATATTTT. It encodes CASSYSLTDSGNTIYF. J is TRBJ1-3 and V is TRBV6-5; D not certain. The V gene's germline CDR1 is MNHEY and CDR2 SVGAGI. This CDR3 has 16 residues. V shed 0 bases and J shed 0 bases, with 9 bases lying between them.

The chain has TRBV18 and TRBJ2-1; no clear D. Germline CDR1 reads KGHSH; CDR2 reads LQKENI. The CDR3 runs 15 residues. V shed 3 bases and J shed 5 bases, with 14 bases lying between them. CDR3: CASSPTFLENNEQFF. Written as DNA, the CDR3 is TGTGCCAGCTCACCGACTTTTCTAGAGAACAATGAGCAGTTCTTC.

The chain combines TRBV28 with TRBJ1-2; D call uncertain. This CDR3 contains 13 residues. V shed 2 bases and J shed 4 bases, with 8 bases lying between them. Germline V gene data show CDR1 as MDHEN and CDR2 as SYDVKM. The CDR3 reads CASSLISFYGYTF. The CDR3 DNA reads as TGTGCCAGCAGTTTAATCTCCTTCTATGGCTACACCTTC.

This chain connects TRBV30 to TRBJ2-2; D perhaps matches TRBD2 (6 bases). Deletions cut 3 bases from V and 4 bases from J, with 9 bases between. The CDR3 runs 13 residues. The germline V gene encodes CDR1 GTSNPN and CDR2 SVGIG (reference sequence). This chain's CDR3 is CAWRRDFTGELFF. DNA for the CDR3: TGTGCCTGGAGACGGGACTTCACCGGGGAGCTGTTTTTT.

The chain couples TRBV10-3 to TRBJ2-3; TRBD2 aligns across 9 bases. The V gene's germline CDR1 is ENHRY and CDR2 SYGVKD. The trim removed 8 bases at V and 4 bases at J, leaving 4 bases unmatched. There are 13 residues in the CDR3. CDR3 nucleotide sequence: TGTGCCATCGCTAGCGGGAAGGCAGATACGCAGTATTTT. Translated: CAIASGKADTQYF.

The V and J genes are TRBV6-2 or TRBV6-3 and TRBJ2-3; 11 bases line up with TRBD2. V was pared by 0 bases and J by 0 bases, with 14 bases of the junction left unmatched. The CDR3 covers 21 residues. Germline V gene sequence: CDR1 MNHEY, CDR2 SVGEGT. In nucleotides, the CDR3 is TGTGCCAGCAGTTACTCGGGACTAGCGGAAAATATCCTTCTAAGCACAGATACGCAGTATTTT. It encodes CASSYSGLAENILLSTDTQYF.

The chain has TRBV5-4 and TRBJ2-7, with D perhaps given as TRBD1 or TRBD2 (7 bases each). V dropped 4 bases and J dropped 10 bases, with 18 bases sitting between them. CDR3 length: 13 residues. Germline V gene lookup returns CDR1 SGHNT and CDR2 YYREEE (reference sequence). The CDR3 loop reads CASSPTGRAGQYF. The DNA of the CDR3 is TGTGCCAGCAGCCCGACAGGGAGGGCCGGCCAGTACTTC.

J is TRBJ1-1 and V is TRBV5-1, with TRBD1 matching over 7 bases. The CDR3 length is 16 residues. The J segment lost 0 bases and the V segment lost 2 bases, leaving 7 bases of the junction unmatched. In germline, CDR1 is SGHRS, CDR2 YFSETQ. The CDR3 reads CASSLGDSGMNTEAFF. The CDR3 nucleotides read TGCGCCAGCAGCTTAGGGGACAGCGGTATGAACACTGAAGCTTTCTTT.